The rows below give T cell receptor beta chains drawn from one sample of a study of blood T cells in healthy people across ages. TCRdb re-derived calls from the 5' RACE reads in MiXCR, one entry per CDR3 protein. The sample has 730,000 or so distinct CDR3 sequences; around two fifths are singletons. The sample was blood. Receptors originate from an elderly man in good health. CDR3s include the opening cysteine and the closing phenylalanine or tryptophan. The D gene is left open where the match is weak. Where a row states a size, it is once, few, many or the class of an expanded clone; other rows omit it.

TRBJ1-4,.,.,TRBV20-1,TGCAGTGCTCGAGGGGGGCCTAATGAAAAACTGTTTTTT,CSARGGPNEKLFF
TRBJ2-1,.,few,TRBV21-1,TGTGCCAGCAGCAAAGGCGCAAGAAGTCCTATCTCCTACAATGAGCAGTTCTTC,CASSKGARSPISYNEQFF
TRBJ2-3,TRBD2,.,TRBV6-2/TRBV6-3,TGTGCCTGCAAGCGGGGGTCCAGCACAGATACGCAGTATTTT,CACKRGSSTDTQYF
TRBJ2-3,TRBD2,few,TRBV5-1,TGCGCCAGCAGCTTGATGGGACTAAACACAGATACGCAGTATTTT,CASSLMGLNTDTQYF
TRBJ1-1,.,.,TRBV20-1,TGCAGTGCTCGCGCCATGGTATTGAACACTGAAGCTTTCTTT,CSARAMVLNTEAFF
TRBJ1-2,.,.,TRBV2,TGTGCCAGCAGTGAAGAGGGGAATTTTGGCTACACCTTC,CASSEEGNFGYTF
TRBJ2-4,.,many,TRBV6-2/TRBV6-3,TGTGCCAGCAGCTCCTCAGTAGCCAAAAACATTCAGTACTTC,CASSSSVAKNIQYF
TRBJ1-2,.,.,TRBV30,TGTGCCTGGAGCGACATAGGGGACTATGGCTACACCTTC,CAWSDIGDYGYTF
TRBJ2-2,.,.,TRBV29-1,TGCAGCGTTGAAGTCCGGAGCACCGGGGAGCTGTTTTTT,CSVEVRSTGELFF
TRBJ2-5,TRBD2,once,TRBV2,TGTGCCAGGACTAGCGGGGGGGAGACCCAGTACTTC,CARTSGGETQYF
TRBJ2-7,.,few,TRBV6-5,TGTGCCAGCAGTTACGGTGGACCGGGACTCGCCTACGAGCAGTACTTC,CASSYGGPGLAYEQYF
TRBJ2-5,TRBD1,many,TRBV7-2,TGTGCCAGCAGTCCGACAGGGGTCGAGACCCAGTACTTC,CASSPTGVETQYF